A selection of T cell receptor beta chains follows, all from one sample in a study of Ad26.COV2.S vaccination and SARS-CoV-2 variants. Assay: immunoSEQ multiplex PCR; the TCRdb copy retains only in-frame clones and omits some. The repertoire includes 300,000 to 500,000 clones, around nine tenths of them detected once, and 3.5% sits in the top ten. Here the sequenced sample was peripheral blood, taken in a trial of Ad26.COV2.S vaccine versus placebo. The receptors shown here come from a person between 18 and 59 years old who received the Ad26.COV2.S COVID-19 vaccine or a placebo. The CDR3 runs from the conserved cysteine through the conserved F or W. D genes are given only for firm matches. Clone sizes are given selectively: once, few, many, or a class where the clone is expanded.

TRBV2	TRBJ2-7	-	-	CASSALESSPYEQYF	TGTGCCAGCAGCGCCCTGGAGAGCAGCCCCTACGAGCAGTACTTC
TRBV5-8	TRBJ1-2	TRBD1	-	CASSRSPTGVVNYGYTF	TGTGCCAGCAGCCGATCCCCCACAGGGGTCGTGAACTATGGCTACACCTTC
TRBV30	TRBJ2-3	-	-	CAWSQFGGDTQYF	TGTGCCTGGAGTCAGTTTGGGGGGGATACGCAGTATTTT
TRBV19	TRBJ2-3	-	many	CASSRGTDTQYF	TGTGCCAGTAGTAGAGGCACAGATACGCAGTATTTT
TRBV20-1	TRBJ2-2	-	once	CSASGDNTGELFF	TGCAGTGCTAGTGGGGACAACACCGGGGAGCTGTTTTTT
TRBV7-2	TRBJ1-2	TRBD1	-	CASSLSRDREINYGYTF	TGTGCCAGCAGCCTGTCCCGGGACAGGGAAATAAACTATGGCTACACCTTC
TRBV10-2	TRBJ2-7	-	-	CASSDGKTYEQYF	TGCGCCAGCAGTGACGGGAAAACCTACGAGCAGTACTTC
TRBV19	TRBJ2-5	-	-	CASSMGQSETQYF	TGTGCCAGTAGTATGGGGCAGTCAGAGACCCAGTACTTC
TRBV5-1	TRBJ1-6	TRBD1	-	CASSPGTGDPNSPLHF	TGCGCCAGCAGCCCCGGGACAGGGGACCCCAATTCACCCCTCCACTTT
TRBV24-1	TRBJ2-7	TRBD1	-	CATSDTGQGGYEQYF	TGTGCCACCAGTGACACCGGACAGGGTGGCTACGAGCAGTACTTC
TRBV5-1	TRBJ2-2	-	-	CASSFMDTTTGELFF	TGCGCCAGCAGCTTTATGGACACTACGACCGGGGAGCTGTTTTTT
TRBV10-1	TRBJ1-1	-	-	CASSEGMNTEAFF	TGCGCCAGCAGTGAGGGGATGAACACTGAAGCTTTCTTT
TRBV4-3	TRBJ2-6	-	-	CASSQDSGLDRSVLTF	TGCGCCAGCAGCCAAGATTCTGGGCTGGATCGGAGTGTCCTGACTTTC
TRBV4-1	TRBJ1-2	-	-	CASSQGNSNYGYTF	TGCGCCAGCAGCCAAGGAAACAGCAACTATGGCTACACCTTC
TRBV7-2	TRBJ1-2	-	-	CASSPLGDYGYTF	TGTGCCAGCAGCCCTCTGGGGGACTATGGCTACACCTTC
TRBV13	TRBJ2-7	TRBD1	once	CASSLPGQGAYEQYF	TGTGCCAGCAGCCTGCCGGGACAGGGGGCTTACGAGCAGTACTTC
TRBV25-1	TRBJ1-1	-	-	CASSERGTEAFF	TGTGCCAGCAGTGAACGAGGGACTGAAGCTTTCTTT
TRBV7-2	TRBJ1-1	-	-	CASSLWGGTEAFF	TGTGCCAGCAGCTTATGGGGTGGCACTGAAGCTTTCTTT
TRBV5-5	TRBJ1-1	-	-	CASSLWQGTEAFF	TGTGCCAGCAGCTTGTGGCAGGGTACTGAAGCTTTCTTT
TRBV19	TRBJ1-6	TRBD1	few	CASSIALTGTDRSSYNSPLHF	TGTGCCAGTAGTATCGCCCTTACAGGGACAGACCGAAGCTCCTATAATTCACCCCTCCACTTT
TRBV19	TRBJ1-5	TRBD1	-	CASSIQGQGTGQPQHF	TGTGCCAGTAGTATTCAGGGACAGGGTACGGGCCAGCCCCAGCATTTT
TRBV7-2	TRBJ1-1	-	-	CASSPAAGRGTEAFF	TGTGCCAGCAGTCCTGCGGCCGGGCGGGGAACTGAAGCTTTCTTT
TRBV3-1/TRBV3-2	TRBJ1-6	-	-	CASSPLGLNSPLHF	TGTGCCAGCAGCCCACTCGGCCTTAATTCACCCCTCCACTTT
TRBV19	TRBJ1-6	-	-	CASSIGSASAASPLHF	TGTGCCAGTAGTATAGGATCGGCCTCTGCGGCATCACCCCTCCACTTT
TRBV11-2	TRBJ2-2	-	-	CASMRDTGELFF	TGTGCCAGCATGAGGGACACCGGGGAGCTGTTTTTT
TRBV3-1/TRBV3-2	TRBJ2-2	TRBD2	-	CASSLGLAGITGELFF	TGTGCCAGCAGCCTGGGACTAGCGGGGATCACCGGGGAGCTGTTTTTT
TRBV10-3	TRBJ1-1	-	-	CAIRAGADTEAFF	TGTGCCATCAGAGCAGGGGCAGACACTGAAGCTTTCTTT
TRBV6-5	TRBJ2-6	-	-	CASSSGANVLTF	TGTGCCAGCAGCTCTGGGGCCAACGTCCTGACTTTC
TRBV3-1/TRBV3-2	TRBJ1-5	TRBD1	-	CASSSNRGPGTAQHF	TGTGCCAGCAGCTCGAACAGGGGGCCGGGTACGGCCCAGCATTTT
TRBV5-4	TRBJ2-1	TRBD2	-	CASSLSGGGSYNEQFF	TGTGCCAGCAGCTTGAGCGGGGGCGGCTCCTACAATGAGCAGTTCTTC
TRBV29-1	TRBJ2-2	-	-	CSAKTENTGELFF	TGCAGCGCTAAGACTGAAAACACCGGGGAGCTGTTTTTT
TRBV5-1	TRBJ2-5	TRBD2	-	CASSAGGRGETQYF	TGCGCCAGCAGCGCGGGGGGGCGCGGGGAGACCCAGTACTTC
TRBV30	TRBJ2-2	TRBD2	-	CAWSVTRTSGASNTGELFF	TGTGCCTGGAGTGTAACTCGGACTAGCGGGGCCTCGAACACCGGGGAGCTGTTTTTT
TRBV18	TRBJ1-1	-	once	CASSPPGGGGYTEAFF	TGTGCCAGCTCACCACCGGGTGGGGGCGGCTACACTGAAGCTTTCTTT
TRBV6-5	TRBJ1-5	-	-	CASSGGSRSNQPQHF	TGTGCCAGCAGCGGAGGGAGTAGGAGCAATCAGCCCCAGCATTTT
TRBV10-1	TRBJ2-1	-	-	CASSESHLGNNEQFF	TGCGCCAGCAGTGAGTCCCATCTAGGAAACAATGAGCAGTTCTTC
TRBV11-2	TRBJ2-7	-	-	CASMLVVPFEQYF	TGTGCCAGCATGCTGGTGGTGCCTTTCGAGCAGTACTTC
TRBV7-9	TRBJ2-5	-	-	CASSHGRSTQETQYF	TGTGCCAGCAGCCATGGACGGAGCACGCAAGAGACCCAGTACTTC
TRBV19	TRBJ1-4	-	-	CAAPEGSTNEKLFF	TGTGCCGCTCCAGAGGGGTCGACTAATGAAAAACTGTTTTTT
TRBV21-1	TRBJ2-7	-	-	CASRYERF	TGTGCCAGCAGGTACGAGAGATTC
TRBV6-5	TRBJ1-6	TRBD1	-	CASSRGRNSPLHF	TGTGCCAGCAGCAGGGGGCGGAATTCACCCCTCCACTTT
TRBV7-8	TRBJ1-2	-	-	CASSSLGAGNNYGYTF	TGTGCCAGCAGCTCGTTAGGGGCAGGCAATAACTATGGCTACACCTTC
TRBV19	TRBJ1-2	-	-	CASSILRGGLGRGNYGYTF	TGTGCCAGTAGTATCCTTCGCGGTGGTCTGGGCAGGGGAAACTATGGCTACACCTTC
TRBV11-2	TRBJ1-1	-	-	CASRKIGNTEAFF	TGTGCCAGCAGGAAAATAGGGAACACTGAAGCTTTCTTT